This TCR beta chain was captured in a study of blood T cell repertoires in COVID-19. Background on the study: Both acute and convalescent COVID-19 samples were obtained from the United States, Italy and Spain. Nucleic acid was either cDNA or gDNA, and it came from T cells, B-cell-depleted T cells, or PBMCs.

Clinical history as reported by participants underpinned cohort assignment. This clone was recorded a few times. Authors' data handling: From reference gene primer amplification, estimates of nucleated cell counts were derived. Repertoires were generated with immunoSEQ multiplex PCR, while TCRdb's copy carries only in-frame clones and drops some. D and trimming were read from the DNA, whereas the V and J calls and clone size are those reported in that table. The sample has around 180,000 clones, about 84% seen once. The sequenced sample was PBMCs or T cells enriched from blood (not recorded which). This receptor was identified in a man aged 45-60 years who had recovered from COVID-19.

CDR3 DNA sequence: TGTGCCAGCAGCCAATTTCGGACAGATGTTTATGGCTACACCTTC. Encoded protein: CASSQFRTDVYGYTF. The rearrangement uses TRBV14 and TRBJ1-2, with D possibly being TRBD1 (6 bases). The CDR3 is 15 amino acids. V was shortened by 2 bases and J by 5 bases, with 15 bases between the two germline ends. Germline V gives CDR1 SGHDN, CDR2 FVKESK.